Shown below are 7 T cell receptor beta chains from a single sample sequenced in a study of T-cell reconstitution after alpha-beta-depleted transplantation in children (dated by TCRdb to 2015 to 2016). Library preparation was by PCR. Sequencing took place on an Illumina HiSeq 2500. To normalize quantification of the TCRbeta repertoire, the TCR libraries were built with molecular barcoding that relied on unique molecular identifiers. The public reads were run again by TCRdb, first through fastp at Q25 and then through MiXCR, and only productive beta chains were kept. Every entry covers one CDR3 protein and lists the most common genes and DNA from its rows. The sample table contains around 530,000 distinct CDR3 sequences; only one count was recorded for approximately 29% of them. Of the sample, around 2.4% falls within the top ten clones. Sequences were derived from PBMCs from the stem cell graft donor, sampled from the stem cell graft. Source of these receptors: a human donor who donated a stem cell graft to a child with aplastic anemia.

The chain combines TRBV30 with TRBJ1-3; the D is unclear. This CDR3 is 14 amino acids long. Germline CDR1 is GTSNPN and CDR2 is SVGIG (reference sequence). V dropped 2 bases and J dropped 0 bases, with 8 bases sitting between them. This CDR3 is CAWSFGVSGNTIYF. The CDR3 DNA sequence: TGTGCCTGGAGTTTTGGGGTCTCTGGAAACACCATATATTTT.

The chain carries TRBV19 and TRBJ1-5, with no clear D. V dropped 3 bases and J dropped 5 bases, with 8 bases sitting between them. The CDR3 is 13 amino acids. Looked up from germline, CDR1 is LNHDA and CDR2 is SQIVND (reference sequence). CDR3 amino acids: CASSIGGDQPQHF. Written as DNA, the CDR3 is TGTGCCAGTAGTATCGGAGGTGATCAGCCCCAGCATTTT.

V gene TRBV5-4 combines with J gene TRBJ2-3, with D maybe TRBD1 (5 bases). V lost 4 bases, J lost 0 bases, and 15 bases lay in between. The germline V gene encodes CDR1 SGHNT and CDR2 YYREEE (reference sequence). CDR3 length equals 16 residues. CDR3: CASSTRQLPSTDTQYF. In nucleotides, the CDR3 is TGTGCCAGCAGCACTCGACAGTTGCCTAGCACAGATACGCAGTATTTT.

A few counts support this clonotype. The DNA of the CDR3 is TGTGCCAGCAGTTATCAGTTTCCAGATCGAAACACCATATATTTT. Residues: CASSYQFPDRNTIYF. The V gene is TRBV12-3 or TRBV12-4, the J gene TRBJ1-3; D unresolved. Trimming removed 4 bases at V and 5 bases at J, with 15 bases between. The length of the CDR3 is 15 residues.

V gene TRBV6-5 combines with J gene TRBJ1-2, with a weak D call TRBD1 (5 bases). The CDR3 covers 15 residues. Germline V gene sequence: CDR1 MNHEY, CDR2 SVGAGI. V was shortened by 2 bases and J by 0 bases, with 10 bases between the two germline ends. CDR3: CASSYGTTTNYGYTF. The CDR3 DNA follows: TGTGCCAGCAGTTACGGGACCACCACTAACTATGGCTACACCTTC.

The sample holds a few counts of this clonotype. The chain uses TRBV21-1 and TRBJ1-2. TRBV21-1 is annotated as a pseudogene. The CDR3 extends over 10 amino acids. CDR3 sequence (DNA): TGTGCCAGCAGGTGGAGTGGCTACACCTTC. It is translated as CASRWSGYTF.

V usage is TRBV4-3 and J usage is TRBJ2-3; D unclear. V dropped 0 bases and J dropped 2 bases, with 12 bases sitting between them. The V gene's germline CDR1 is LGHNA and CDR2 YSLEER. The CDR3 is 16 residues long. The CDR3 DNA is TGCGCCAGCAGCCAAGAAGGTGTCAGCTACACAGATACGCAGTATTTT. Translated: CASSQEGVSYTDTQYF.